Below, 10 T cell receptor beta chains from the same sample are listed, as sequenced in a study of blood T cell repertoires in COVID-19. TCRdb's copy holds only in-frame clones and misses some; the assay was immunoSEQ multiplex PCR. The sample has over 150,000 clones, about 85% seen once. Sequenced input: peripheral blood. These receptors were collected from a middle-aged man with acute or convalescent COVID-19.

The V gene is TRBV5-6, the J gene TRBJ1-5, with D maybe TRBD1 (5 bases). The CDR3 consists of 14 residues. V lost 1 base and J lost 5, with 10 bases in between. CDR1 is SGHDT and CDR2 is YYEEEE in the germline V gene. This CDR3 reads CASSLRAGYQPQHF. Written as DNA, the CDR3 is TGTGCCAGCAGCTTGAGGGCAGGGTATCAGCCCCAGCATTTT.

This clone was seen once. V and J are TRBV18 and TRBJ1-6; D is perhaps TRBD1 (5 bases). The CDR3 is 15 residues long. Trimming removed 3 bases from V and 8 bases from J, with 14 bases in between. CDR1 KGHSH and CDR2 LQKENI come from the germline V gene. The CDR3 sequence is CASSPSRAIDSPLHF. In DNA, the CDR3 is TGTGCCAGCTCACCGTCCAGGGCGATCGATTCACCCCTCCACTTT.

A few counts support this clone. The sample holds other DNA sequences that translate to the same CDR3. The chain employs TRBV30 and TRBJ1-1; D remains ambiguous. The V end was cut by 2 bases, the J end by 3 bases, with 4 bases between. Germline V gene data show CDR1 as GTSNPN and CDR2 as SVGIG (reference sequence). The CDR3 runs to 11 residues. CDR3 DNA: TGTGCCTGGAGTAGAGACACTGAAGCTTTCTTT. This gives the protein CAWSRDTEAFF.

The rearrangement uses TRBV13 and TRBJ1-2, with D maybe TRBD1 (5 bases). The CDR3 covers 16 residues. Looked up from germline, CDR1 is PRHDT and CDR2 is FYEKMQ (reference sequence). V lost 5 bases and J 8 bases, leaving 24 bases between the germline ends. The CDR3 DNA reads TGTGCCAGCAGCGGATCGACCGGGGGGGTGACGGGAGGCTACACCTTC. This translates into CASSGSTGGVTGGYTF.

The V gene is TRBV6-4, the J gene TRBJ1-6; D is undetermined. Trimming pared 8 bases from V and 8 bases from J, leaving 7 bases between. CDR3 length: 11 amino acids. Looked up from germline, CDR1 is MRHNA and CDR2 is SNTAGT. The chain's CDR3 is CASPFYSPLHF. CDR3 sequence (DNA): TGTGCCAGCCCCTTTTATTCACCCCTCCACTTT.

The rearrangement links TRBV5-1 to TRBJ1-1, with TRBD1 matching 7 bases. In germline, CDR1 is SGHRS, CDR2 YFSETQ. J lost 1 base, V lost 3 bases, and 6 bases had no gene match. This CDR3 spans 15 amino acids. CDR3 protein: CASSSQGDGNTEAFF. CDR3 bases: TGCGCCAGCAGCTCCCAGGGGGATGGGAACACTGAAGCTTTCTTT.

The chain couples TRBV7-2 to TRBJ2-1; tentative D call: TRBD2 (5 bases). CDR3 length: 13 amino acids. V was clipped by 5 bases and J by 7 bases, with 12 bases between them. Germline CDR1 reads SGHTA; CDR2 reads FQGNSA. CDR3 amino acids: CASSTGLHNEQFF. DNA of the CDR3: TGTGCCAGCAGCACCGGACTTCATAATGAGCAGTTCTTC. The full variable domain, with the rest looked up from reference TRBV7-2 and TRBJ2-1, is GAGVSQSPSNKVTEKGKDVELRCDPISGHTALYWYRQSLGQGLEFLIYFQGNSAPDKSGLPSDRFSAERTGGSVSTLTIQRTQQEDSAVYLCASSTGLHNEQFFGPGTRLTVL.

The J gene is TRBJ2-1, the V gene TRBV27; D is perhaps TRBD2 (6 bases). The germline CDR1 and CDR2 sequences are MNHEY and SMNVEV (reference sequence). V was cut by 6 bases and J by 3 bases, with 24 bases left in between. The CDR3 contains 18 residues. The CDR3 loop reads CASSQPVLRGVLYNEQFF. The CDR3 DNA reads TGTGCCAGCAGCCAACCCGTTCTACGCGGGGTTCTCTACAATGAGCAGTTCTTC.

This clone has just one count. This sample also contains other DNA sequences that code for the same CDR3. CDR3 amino acids: CASSLTSTDTQYF. The CDR3 DNA is TGTGCCAGCAGTTTGACTAGCACAGATACGCAGTATTTT. The chain carries TRBV28 and TRBJ2-3, with D hard to call. The CDR3 has 13 amino acids. V was shortened by 3 bases and J by 0 bases, with 4 bases between the two germline ends. The germline CDR1 and CDR2 sequences are MDHEN and SYDVKM. The whole variable domain, remainder taken from reference TRBV28 and TRBJ2-3, is DVKVTQSSRYLVKRTGEKVFLECVQDMDHENMFWYRQDPGLGLRLIYFSYDVKMKEKGDIPEGYSVSREKKERFSLILESASTNQTSMYLCASSLTSTDTQYFGPGTRLTVL.

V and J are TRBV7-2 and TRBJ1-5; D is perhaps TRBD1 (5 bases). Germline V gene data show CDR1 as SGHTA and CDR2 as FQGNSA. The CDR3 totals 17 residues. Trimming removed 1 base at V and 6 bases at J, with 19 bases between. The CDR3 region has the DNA TGTGCCAGCAGCTTAGAAGTGGGGGGGATAGGAACTCAGCCCCAGCATTTT. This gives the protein CASSLEVGGIGTQPQHF.